This record looks at one T cell receptor beta chain sequence and its context. The data were obtained in a study of cytomegalovirus exposure and HLA in healthy donors. PCR amplification relied on 60 Vbeta primers (plus 13 Jbeta primers). Clones were sequenced by immunoSEQ multiplex PCR, and TCRdb holds only the in-frame ones, with some missing. The table lists 100,000 to 150,000 clones, around 80% of them singletons. Per germline, CDR1 MNHNS and CDR2 SASEGT. V was clipped by 2 bases and J by 7 bases; unmatched bases: 10. The CDR3 totals 15 residues. Sequencing was done on a sample of PBMCs. The chain is built from TRBV6-1 and TRBJ1-2; TRBD1 matches 7 bases. This TCR derives from a man between 50 and 59 years old in good health and CMV-seronegative. The CDR3 reads CASSEFEGAGCGYTF. The DNA for the CDR3 is TGTGCCAGCAGTGAATTCGAGGGGGCCGGGTGTGGCTACACCTTC.